Listed below are T cell receptor beta chains from one sample, sequenced in a study of T cells after yellow fever vaccination. A single record per CDR3 protein comes from TCRdb applying MiXCR to the 5' RACE reads. The sample carries about 210,000 distinct CDR3 sequences, 3% to 4% recorded once. The sequencing here drew on CD4+ T cells sorted from PBMCs, taken 10 days after the yellow fever booster vaccination. The receptors come from a man between 18 and 29 years old who received the YFV17D yellow fever vaccine. The CDR3 runs from the conserved cysteine through the conserved F or W. The order of the fields is V gene, J gene, D gene, clone size, CDR3 DNA, CDR3 protein. A D gene is named only where the DNA matches it firmly. Expanded clones are given a class, and other clones once, few, many or no size at all.

>TRBV2|TRBJ1-6|-|many
TGTGCCAGCAATCCACCTCCCTCCTATAATTCACCCCTCCACTTT
CASNPPPSYNSPLHF
>TRBV7-9|TRBJ2-7|TRBD2|few
TGTGCCAGCAGCTTATACCTAGCGGGACTCGAGCAGTACTTC
CASSLYLAGLEQYF
>TRBV27|TRBJ2-1|-|few
TGTGCCAGCAGAGCCCGTCAGGGATTGAATGAGCAGTTCTTC
CASRARQGLNEQFF
>TRBV5-4|TRBJ1-1|-|many
TGTGCCAGCAGAGATGGAGTGAGGACTGAAGCTTTCTTT
CASRDGVRTEAFF
>TRBV7-9|TRBJ1-2|-|-
TGTGCCAGCAGCTTTGGTCCGGTTGGCTACACCTTC
CASSFGPVGYTF
>TRBV10-3|TRBJ1-2|TRBD1|-
TGTGCCATCAGTGACCCAGAAGGAGCGACAGGGTACTATGGCTACACCTTC
CAISDPEGATGYYGYTF
>TRBV5-1|TRBJ1-2|-|many
TGCGCCAGCAGCCCCTTTCGTGGGGGGGCGGACTATGGCTACACCTTC
CASSPFRGGADYGYTF
>TRBV6-5|TRBJ2-2|-|many
TGTGCCAGCAGTTACGAGGAGGGGGAGGCGAGGGAGCTGTTTTTT
CASSYEEGEARELFF
>TRBV5-1|TRBJ2-1|-|-
TGCGCCAGCATGAGAGAGGAGGTCCCCTACAATGAGCAGTTCTTC
CASMREEVPYNEQFF
>TRBV20-1|TRBJ2-1|-|few
TGCAGTGCCCTCTCGGCCCTATACAATGAGCAGTTCTTC
CSALSALYNEQFF
>TRBV7-2|TRBJ2-3|TRBD2|few
TGTGCCAGCAGCTCGGGCGGACTAGTGAACACAGATACGCAGTATTTT
CASSSGGLVNTDTQYF
>TRBV7-9|TRBJ2-5|-|few
TGTGCCAGCAGCTTAGCAGGAGGGTCAACCCAAGAGACCCAGTACTTC
CASSLAGGSTQETQYF
>TRBV24-1|TRBJ2-2|TRBD2|-
TGTGCCACCCAAGGCCTAGCGGGGGCCAGGAACACCGGGGAGCTGTTTTTT
CATQGLAGARNTGELFF
>TRBV25-1|TRBJ1-2|-|-
TGTGCCAGCAGTTGGTCAGGGTATGGCTACACCTTC
CASSWSGYGYTF
>TRBV30|TRBJ1-2|-|many
TGTGCCTGGAGTGACTGGAGGGGGGGGTATGGCTACACCTTC
CAWSDWRGGYGYTF
>TRBV6-6|TRBJ1-5|-|-
TGTGCCAGCAGCCCGAACGTCCGCAATCAGCCCCAGCATTTT
CASSPNVRNQPQHF
>TRBV5-1|TRBJ2-5|TRBD2|many
TGCGCCAGCAGCCGGACTAGGCAAGAGACCCAGTACTTC
CASSRTRQETQYF
>TRBV30|TRBJ2-1|-|few
TGTGCCTGGAGTGAAGGGTCCACCTACAATGAGCAGTTCTTC
CAWSEGSTYNEQFF
>TRBV20-1|TRBJ1-1|-|many
TGCAGTGCTAGGGAGGCCACTAAGAACACTGAAGCTTTCTTT
CSAREATKNTEAFF
>TRBV10-3|TRBJ1-6|-|many
TGTGCCATCAGTGAGCACCCGGCAGAAAGGGGTAATTCACCCCTCCACTTT
CAISEHPAERGNSPLHF
>TRBV23-1|TRBJ1-5|-|many
TGCGCCAGCAGTCACGGAGGTCAGCCCCAGCATTTT
CASSHGGQPQHF